Each of the 25 T cell receptor beta chains below was sequenced from the same sample in a study of blood T cell repertoires in COVID-19 (dated by TCRdb to about 2020). Library construction relied on the immunoSEQ multiplex PCR assay. TCRdb limited this immuneACCESS table to in-frame rearrangements with V and J called. A share of clones is missing; checked studies link under half to unresolved V genes, and the rest is unexplained. Here the sample has about 300,000 clones; around 87% occur a single time. Roughly 1.6% of the sample comes from the top ten. Sequenced sample: peripheral blood. Every receptor here comes from a woman aged 40 to 50 who had recovered from COVID-19.

V usage is TRBV30 and J usage is TRBJ1-1, with 8 bases fitting TRBD1. V shed 6 bases and J 3 bases; nucleotides not matched to a gene: 15. This CDR3 is built from 16 residues. CDR1 GTSNPN and CDR2 SVGIG come from the germline V gene (reference sequence). The CDR3 DNA follows: TGTGCCTGTCCTAGGACAGGGCGGAGTAGGGACACTGAAGCTTTCTTT. Its translation is CACPRTGRSRDTEAFF.

The V gene is TRBV19, the J gene TRBJ1-2; the D gene is possibly TRBD1 (5 bases). The CDR3 covers 12 residues. Germline V lookup: CDR1 LNHDA, CDR2 SQIVND (reference sequence). Trimming removed 7 bases at V and 5 bases at J, with 11 bases between. CDR3 amino acids: CASTQEGYGYTF. CDR3 DNA: TGTGCCAGTACTCAGGAGGGGTATGGCTACACCTTC.

This clone showed up just once. The chain couples TRBV7-9 to TRBJ2-7; 7 nucleotides match TRBD1. Germline lookup yields CDR1 SEHNR and CDR2 FQNEAQ (reference sequence). The trim removed 5 bases at V and 1 base at J, leaving 8 bases unmatched. The length of the CDR3 is 15 residues. For the CDR3, the DNA is TGTGCCAGCAGCGACCGGGACAGATCTTCCTACGAGCAGTACTTC. Translating gives CASSDRDRSSYEQYF.

The chain couples TRBV5-6 to TRBJ2-3; TRBD2 is a possible D gene (6 bases). CDR1 is SGHDT and CDR2 is YYEEEE in the germline V gene. This CDR3 contains 16 residues. V was shortened by 1 base and J by 4 bases, with 16 bases between the two germline ends. The CDR3 DNA sequence: TGTGCCAGCAGCTTGTCTCCCACCTGGGGGGCAGATACGCAGTATTTT. Translating it yields CASSLSPTWGADTQYF.

The chain recombines TRBV27 with TRBJ1-2; 9 nucleotides match TRBD1. V shed 4 bases, J shed 7 bases, and the junction held 16 bases outside the gene matches. The CDR3 has 17 amino acids. CDR1 is MNHEY, CDR2 SMNVEV, per germline (reference sequence). CDR3 DNA: TGTGCCAGCAGTTCCCGGTTCTTACTGGGACAGGGTAGTGGCTACACCTTC. Translating gives CASSSRFLLGQGSGYTF.

V and J are TRBV12-5 and TRBJ2-2; 7 nucleotides line up with TRBD1. The CDR3 covers 15 residues. Germline V CDR1 and CDR2: LGHNT, FRNRAP. The V and J ends lost 3 bases and 5 bases, in that order; junction bases with no gene match: 6. As DNA, the CDR3 is TGTGCTAGTGGTTTCGGACAGGAGAGTACCGGGGAGCTGTTTTTT. Amino acids: CASGFGQESTGELFF.

This sequence joins TRBV7-2 and TRBJ1-2, with 9 bases that match TRBD1. Germline V gene data show CDR1 as SGHTA and CDR2 as FQGNSA. The CDR3 spans 15 residues. The V and J ends lost 4 bases and 7 bases, in that order; junction bases with no gene match: 10. CDR3 residues: CASSSRDRALGGYTF. CDR3 DNA: TGTGCCAGCAGCTCCCGGGACAGGGCTTTGGGTGGCTACACCTTC.

V is TRBV15 and J is TRBJ2-7, with D tentatively TRBD1 (5 bases). CDR3 length: 14 amino acids. CDR1 and CDR2 (germline): LNHNV, YYDKDF (reference sequence). V was cut by 0 bases and J by 6 bases, with 12 bases left in between. The CDR3 region is CATSRDVGPGEQYF. The CDR3, as DNA: TGTGCCACCAGCAGAGATGTGGGGCCCGGCGAGCAGTACTTC.

V usage is TRBV2 and J usage is TRBJ2-7; D not certain. This CDR3 comprises 13 residues. V shed 6 bases and J shed 5 bases, with 14 bases lying between them. Looked up from germline, CDR1 is SNHLY and CDR2 is FYNNEI. CDR3 sequence (DNA): TGTGCCAGCAGAGCCGCCGGGTCCAACGAGCAGTACTTC. As protein: CASRAAGSNEQYF.

In the case of this clone: This sample also contains other DNA sequences that code for the same CDR3. The chain employs TRBV18 and TRBJ2-5; 7 bases align to TRBD1. The V segment lost 2 bases and the J segment 1 base; nucleotides outside the gene matches: 1. The CDR3 has 14 residues. CDR1 is KGHSH, CDR2 LQKENI, per germline. The CDR3 spells CASSPRDSQETQYF. The DNA of the CDR3 is TGTGCCAGCTCACCAAGGGACAGCCAAGAGACCCAGTACTTC.

The V and J genes are TRBV5-4 and TRBJ1-3, with D tentatively TRBD1 (5 bases). Germline assignment: CDR1 SGHNT and CDR2 YYREEE (reference sequence). The CDR3 has 13 amino acids. Trimming cost V 3 bases and J 6 bases, with 10 bases left between them. The CDR3: CASSWGVENTIYF. The CDR3, as DNA: TGTGCCAGCAGCTGGGGCGTCGAAAACACCATATATTTT.

This clone has only one observation. The rearrangement links TRBV6-5 to TRBJ2-1, with D possibly TRBD1 on 6 matching bases. The V gene lost 6 bases and the J gene lost 8 bases, with 17 bases spanning the gap. Per the germline V gene, CDR1 is MNHEY and CDR2 is SVGAGI. This CDR3 comprises 14 residues. In DNA form, the CDR3 reads TGTGCCAGCAGCGCCATAACAGGGACGCATGAGCAGTTCTTC. Protein: CASSAITGTHEQFF.

Worth noting for this clone: The junction departs from germline at one end; a sequencing error may be responsible. The sample carries other DNA sequences with the same CDR3. The chain has TRBV7-9 and TRBJ1-1; D might be TRBD1 (5 bases). The CDR3 is 13 amino acids. Looked up from germline, CDR1 is SEHNR and CDR2 is FQNEAQ (reference sequence). The CDR3 nucleotides read TGTGCCAGTAGCTCTCAGGGTGGGACTGAAGCTTTCTTT. It translates to CASSSQGGTEAFF.

The chain carries TRBV7-6 and TRBJ2-3; D gene uncertain. This CDR3 is built from 15 residues. The germline gives CDR1 SGHVS, CDR2 FNYEAQ. V dropped 5 bases and J dropped 2 bases, with 14 bases sitting between them. CDR3 DNA sequence: TGTGCCAGCAGCACTGAGCTCCATCCCACAGATACGCAGTATTTT. The encoded protein is CASSTELHPTDTQYF.

V usage is TRBV6-2 or TRBV6-3 and J usage is TRBJ2-1; D is perhaps TRBD1 (6 bases). Germline loops: CDR1 MNHEY, CDR2 SVGEGT. The CDR3 has 15 residues. V was clipped by 6 bases and J by 8 bases, with 20 bases between them. CDR3 loop: CASSLDTGFLHEQFF. The CDR3 DNA sequence: TGTGCCAGCAGCCTAGATACAGGGTTCCTACATGAGCAGTTCTTC.

The rearrangement joins TRBV3-1 (or the pseudogene TRBV3-2) to TRBJ2-3, with a tentative D call TRBD2 (6 bases). The V end lost 4 bases, the J end lost 4 bases, and 15 bases lay between the germline ends. The CDR3 loop spans 15 amino acids. Germline CDR1 LGHDT, CDR2 YNNKEL (reference sequence). The CDR3 loop reads CASSPPGRGADTQYF. The CDR3 DNA reads as TGTGCCAGCAGCCCCCCAGGGCGGGGCGCAGATACGCAGTATTTT.

V gene TRBV19 combines with J gene TRBJ2-3; 7 bases line up with TRBD1. Per the germline V gene, CDR1 is LNHDA and CDR2 is SQIVND (reference sequence). The CDR3 extends over 15 amino acids. The trim removed 6 bases at V and 6 bases at J, leaving 12 bases unmatched. For the CDR3, the DNA is TGTGCCAGTAGCCCCTTCGGGCAGGGGGACGATACGCAGTATTTT. Protein: CASSPFGQGDDTQYF.

The chain links TRBV11-2 to TRBJ2-3; 13 nucleotides line up with TRBD2. The CDR3 is made up of 17 amino acids. The germline V gene has CDR1 SGHAT and CDR2 FQNNGV. After removal of 5 bases from V and 0 bases from J, the junction contained 5 bases not matched to a gene. CDR3 DNA: TGTGCCAGCAGCAGGACTAGCGGGGGCCCTAGCACAGATACGCAGTATTTT. Translation: CASSRTSGGPSTDTQYF.

The rearrangement joins TRBV3-1 (or the pseudogene TRBV3-2) to TRBJ1-1; D may be TRBD1 (5 bases). With 4 bases removed from V and 1 base from J, the gap between germline ends came to 10 bases. CDR3 length: 14 amino acids. Germline V gives CDR1 LGHDT, CDR2 YNNKEL (reference sequence). This CDR3 is CASSRRGPNTEAFF. CDR3 nucleotide sequence: TGTGCCAGCAGCCGAAGGGGCCCGAACACTGAAGCTTTCTTT.

V usage is TRBV6-5 and J usage is TRBJ2-5; TRBD2 matches 8 bases. With V trimmed by 6 bases and J by 5 bases, 5 bases remained unmatched. Germline V gene lookup returns CDR1 MNHEY and CDR2 SVGAGI. The CDR3 covers 13 residues. The CDR3 region has the DNA TGTGCCAGCAGCGGGGGGGCATCCGAGACCCAGTACTTC. Encoded protein: CASSGGASETQYF.

The chain recombines TRBV5-1 with TRBJ1-5; D perhaps matches TRBD1 (6 bases). Per the germline V gene, CDR1 is SGHRS and CDR2 is YFSETQ. Trimming cost V 0 bases and J 6 bases, with 13 bases left between them. This CDR3 is built from 15 residues. Here the CDR3 DNA reads TGCGCCAGCAGCTTGGGGGTGGGAGGGGGTCAGCCCCAGCATTTT. Translated: CASSLGVGGGQPQHF.

J is TRBJ2-5 and V is TRBV19; 13 nucleotides line up with TRBD2. This CDR3 is built from 13 residues. The V gene's germline CDR1 is LNHDA and CDR2 SQIVND (reference sequence). V lost 10 bases to trimming and J lost 13 bases; unmatched junction nucleotides: 12. CDR3 DNA: TGTGCCACCGCGACTAGCGGGGGGCTCCGGGTGTACTTC. Protein: CATATSGGLRVYF.

V usage is TRBV6-1 and J usage is TRBJ1-3; tentatively, D is TRBD1 (5 bases). V lost 3 bases and J 0 bases, leaving 12 bases between the germline ends. Germline assignment: CDR1 MNHNS and CDR2 SASEGT. The CDR3 is 16 amino acids. The CDR3 here is CASSDRQPFSGNTIYF. In nucleotides, the CDR3 is TGTGCCAGCAGTGACCGACAGCCTTTCTCTGGAAACACCATATATTTT.

The CDR3 region is CASSYPPAAGFYNEQFF. CDR3 DNA: TGTGCCAGCAGTTACCCCCCGGCAGCGGGATTCTACAATGAGCAGTTCTTC. The chain recombines TRBV6-2 or TRBV6-3 with TRBJ2-1; TRBD2 agrees at 7 bases. J was trimmed by 3 bases and V by 2 bases; bases with no gene match: 10. Germline V gives CDR1 MNHEY, CDR2 SVGEGT. This CDR3 has 17 residues.

The V and J genes are TRBV30 and TRBJ1-5; TRBD1 is a possible D gene (6 bases). From germline, CDR1 is GTSNPN and CDR2 SVGIG (reference sequence). The CDR3 runs 16 residues. Trimming left V 0 bases short and J 2 bases short, with 14 bases between. CDR3 sequence: CAWSVVGARGNQPQHF. The CDR3 coding sequence is TGTGCCTGGAGTGTTGTGGGGGCCCGGGGCAATCAGCCCCAGCATTTT.